The 11 T cell receptor beta chains below all came from one sample that was sequenced in a study of identical twins. TCRdb recomputed calls from the 5' RACE reads with MiXCR, one row per CDR3 protein. The sample has hundreds of thousands of distinct CDR3 sequences; around an eighth are singletons. These data also featured in a second study, about yellow fever vaccine responses in identical twins.

Sequenced material: PBMCs. These receptors originate from a woman aged 18 to 35 in good health.

This clonotype was recorded a few times. V is TRBV20-1 and J is TRBJ2-1; possible D gene TRBD1, 6 bases. The CDR3 runs 15 residues. V dropped 0 bases and J dropped 0 bases, with 9 bases sitting between them. CDR1 and CDR2 (germline): DFQATT, SNEGSKA (reference sequence). Written as DNA, the CDR3 is TGCAGTGCTAGAGAGACAGGAAGCTCCTACAATGAGCAGTTCTTC. Residues: CSARETGSSYNEQFF.

J is TRBJ2-5 and V is TRBV5-1; 8 nucleotides line up with TRBD1. Germline-derived CDR1 and CDR2 are SGHRS and YFSETQ. After removal of 2 bases from V and 1 base from J, the junction contained 7 bases not matched to a gene. CDR3 length equals 16 residues. CDR3 region: CASSLMTGDPQETQYF. CDR3 nucleotides: TGCGCCAGCAGCTTAATGACAGGGGACCCCCAAGAGACCCAGTACTTC.

This clonotype has a handful of counts. The CDR3 is CATSSTLPNEQFF. In DNA, the CDR3 is TGTGCCACCAGCAGCACCCTCCCCAATGAGCAGTTCTTC. The chain couples TRBV15 to TRBJ2-1; D remains ambiguous. This CDR3 comprises 13 residues. Germline CDR1 LNHNV, CDR2 YYDKDF (reference sequence). V was clipped by 3 bases and J by 6 bases, with 9 bases between them.

The V gene is TRBV7-9, the J gene TRBJ2-5, with no clear D. The V end was cut by 1 base, the J end by 2 bases, with 8 bases between. The CDR3 has 14 amino acids. From germline, CDR1 is SEHNR and CDR2 FQNEAQ (reference sequence). CDR3 in DNA: TGTGCCAGCAGCTTAGGGGCCTTTCAAGAGACCCAGTACTTC. Translating gives CASSLGAFQETQYF.

V gene TRBV27 combines with J gene TRBJ2-1, with D perhaps being TRBD1 or TRBD2 (6 bases each). The CDR3 length is 15 residues. Germline-derived CDR1 and CDR2 are MNHEY and SMNVEV (reference sequence). V gave up 6 bases and J gave up 6 bases, with 18 bases separating them. CDR3 residues: CASRGRPKGGNEQFF. The CDR3 region has the DNA TGTGCCAGCAGGGGACGGCCGAAGGGGGGCAATGAGCAGTTCTTC.

This chain uses TRBV5-1 with TRBJ2-6; D may be TRBD2 (6 bases). The germline V and J ends were trimmed by 0 bases and 0 bases, with 13 bases remaining between them. This CDR3 has 18 residues. The germline V gene encodes CDR1 SGHRS and CDR2 YFSETQ. CDR3 region: CASSLVPLAVSGANVLTF. The CDR3, as DNA: TGCGCCAGCAGCTTGGTTCCACTAGCAGTCTCTGGGGCCAACGTCCTGACTTTC.

The chain combines TRBV20-1 with TRBJ2-3; 13 bases are a match to TRBD2. Germline V gene sequence: CDR1 DFQATT, CDR2 SNEGSKA (reference sequence). V lost 4 bases and J lost 4; bases outside the gene matches: 5. The CDR3 totals 15 residues. CDR3 in amino acids: CSATRTSGSSDTQYF. DNA for the CDR3: TGCAGTGCTACCCGGACTAGCGGGAGTTCAGATACGCAGTATTTT.

The chain employs TRBV20-1 and TRBJ2-1; D is possibly TRBD1 (7 bases). V was shortened by 6 bases and J by 7 bases, with 22 bases between the two germline ends. The CDR3 is made up of 15 amino acids. Per the germline V gene, CDR1 is DFQATT and CDR2 is SNEGSKA (reference sequence). CDR3 sequence reads: CSAPAVGQAGNEQFF. The CDR3 DNA reads TGCAGTGCCCCGGCCGTCGGACAGGCGGGGAATGAGCAGTTCTTC.

This clonotype was counted only a few times. The gene calls are TRBV28 and TRBJ2-5, with 8 bases identical to TRBD1. With 6 bases clipped from V and 4 bases from J, the junction kept 4 bases outside the gene matches. Germline CDR1 and CDR2: MDHEN and SYDVKM. The CDR3 loop spans 13 amino acids. CDR3 coding DNA: TGTGCCAGCAGAGTCGGGACAGGAGAGACCCAGTACTTC. The encoded protein is CASRVGTGETQYF.

This clonotype occurred a few times. V and J are TRBV19 and TRBJ2-3, with a weak D call TRBD2 (5 bases). CDR3 length: 15 residues. V shed 7 bases and J shed 2 bases, with 16 bases lying between them. Germline V gives CDR1 LNHDA, CDR2 SQIVND (reference sequence). CDR3 sequence reads: CASKPAKRLTDTQYF. Here the CDR3 DNA reads TGTGCCAGTAAGCCCGCGAAGCGGCTCACAGATACGCAGTATTTT.

This clonotype was observed many times. This chain joins TRBV28 and TRBJ2-7, with TRBD1 matching 8 bases. The J segment lost 0 bases and the V segment lost 4 bases, leaving 8 bases of the junction unmatched. Germline CDR1 reads MDHEN; CDR2 reads SYDVKM. The CDR3 is made up of 16 amino acids. The CDR3 DNA reads as TGTGCCAGCAGTTCCTCGACAGGGGCCACCTCCTACGAGCAGTACTTC. Its protein is CASSSSTGATSYEQYF.